This paragraph reports one TCR beta chain. Methods used by the authors: From reference gene primer amplification, estimates of nucleated cell counts were derived. The table came from immunoSEQ multiplex PCR; TCRdb's copy has only in-frame clones and leaves some out. The D gene and trimming were derived from the DNA, and the V and J assignments and clone size from that table. The sample holds under 250,000 clones, about 90% seen once. The source of the sample is a study of blood T cell repertoires in COVID-19. Seattle patients were enrolled during active infection and followed longitudinally. The length of the CDR3 is 12 residues. With 6 bases clipped from V and 6 bases from J, the junction kept 4 bases outside the gene matches.

Sequencing was carried out using peripheral blood. This sequence was found in a man younger than 45 with COVID-19, enrolled during active disease. V and J are TRBV12-3 or TRBV12-4 and TRBJ2-7, with 8 nucleotides matching TRBD2. CDR3 amino acids: CASSSGGGEQYF. CDR3 DNA sequence: TGTGCCAGCAGCTCGGGGGGGGGCGAGCAGTACTTC.